The 10 T cell receptor beta chains below were found in one sample sequenced in a study of T cells in tumors after PD-1 blockade. Libraries were prepared by immunoSEQ multiplex PCR; TCRdb keeps only in-frame clonotypes and omits some of them. The sample lists around 50,000 clones, about four fifths occurring once. Source: PBMCs, taken before anti-PD-1 treatment. These receptors all come from a human donor with basal cell carcinoma.

The V and J genes are TRBV19 and TRBJ1-5; no clear D. This CDR3 region has 14 residues. Trimming took 5 bases from V and 2 from J, leaving 10 bases between them. Germline CDR1 and CDR2: LNHDA and SQIVND (reference sequence). The DNA of the CDR3 is TGTGCCAGTAGTTGGGATGGTGGCAATCAGCCCCAGCATTTT. Translated: CASSWDGGNQPQHF.

This clone showed up just a few times. Other DNA sequences in the same sample also yield this CDR3. In DNA, the CDR3 is TGTGCCAGCAGGCAGGGCCCAGATACGCAGTATTTT. Residues: CASRQGPDTQYF. The chain has TRBV2 and TRBJ2-3, with D tentatively TRBD1 (5 bases). CDR3 length equals 12 residues. The V end was cut by 6 bases, the J end by 4 bases, with 8 bases between. Germline CDR1 reads SNHLY; CDR2 reads FYNNEI.

For the CDR3, the DNA is TGTGCCAGCAGTCAAAGGCCCAGCCTGGCCGGACAGCCCCAGCATTTT. Protein product: CASSQRPSLAGQPQHF. The chain employs TRBV5-8 and TRBJ1-5, with D unresolved. Trimming took 5 bases from V and 7 from J, leaving 22 bases between them. This CDR3 spans 16 amino acids. Germline V gives CDR1 SGHTS, CDR2 YDEGEE.

The gene calls are TRBV11-2 and TRBJ2-3; TRBD2 aligns across 10 bases. Trimming took 2 bases from V and 2 from J; bases not matched to a gene: 13. Looked up from germline, CDR1 is SGHAT and CDR2 is FQNNGV. This CDR3 has 19 amino acids. The CDR3 DNA is TGTGCCAGCAGCTTATTAGGACTAGCGGAGGGGGGGGCCACAGATACGCAGTATTTT. Amino acid sequence: CASSLLGLAEGGATDTQYF.

The chain employs TRBV20-1 and TRBJ2-7; a possible D gene is TRBD2 (6 bases). The length of the CDR3 is 13 residues. CDR1 and CDR2 from the germline V gene are DFQATT and SNEGSKA (reference sequence). V lost 3 bases, J lost 5 bases, and 14 bases lay in between. The chain's CDR3 is CSASSGTENEQYF. DNA for the CDR3: TGCAGTGCTAGTTCCGGGACTGAAAACGAGCAGTACTTC.

This chain's CDR3 is CAWSPWTGTNDGIQYF. Here the CDR3 DNA reads TGTGCCTGGAGCCCTTGGACAGGGACTAATGATGGCATTCAGTACTTC. The V call is TRBV30, the J call TRBJ2-4; TRBD1 is a possible D gene (8 bases). The CDR3 totals 16 residues. The ends were cut back, 3 bases at V and 9 bases at J, with 24 bases in the middle. CDR1 GTSNPN and CDR2 SVGIG come from the germline V gene (reference sequence).

J is TRBJ1-2 and V is TRBV7-8, with no clear D. Trimming left V 2 bases short and J 5 bases short, with 6 bases between. This CDR3 is built from 12 residues. Germline assignment: CDR1 SGHVS and CDR2 FQNEAQ. DNA for the CDR3: TGTGCCAGCAGCTTACGGCGATATGGCTACACCTTC. It yields the protein CASSLRRYGYTF.

The chain carries TRBV30 and TRBJ1-2; D gene unclear. This CDR3 is 12 amino acids long. Germline V gene lookup returns CDR1 GTSNPN and CDR2 SVGIG (reference sequence). The germline V and J ends were trimmed by 2 bases and 7 bases, with 11 bases remaining between them. CDR3 sequence: CAWSQTEAGYTF. For the CDR3, the DNA is TGTGCCTGGAGTCAGACCGAAGCTGGCTACACCTTC.

V usage is TRBV7-2 and J usage is TRBJ1-6; 11 bases fit TRBD1. The CDR3 is made up of 18 amino acids. V gave up 5 bases and J gave up 1 base; unmatched junction bases: 7. CDR1 and CDR2 (germline): SGHTA, FQGNSA. The CDR3 DNA is TGTGCCAGCAGCAAGGCCGGGACAGGGGGATCCTATAATTCACCCCTCCACTTT. Translation: CASSKAGTGGSYNSPLHF.

The chain links TRBV11-3 to TRBJ1-1, with 7 bases that match TRBD1. J was trimmed by 7 bases and V by 4 bases; bases with no gene match: 6. The CDR3 sequence is 13 residues long. Germline CDR1 and CDR2: SGHNT and YENEEA. The CDR3 DNA follows: TGTGCCAGCAGCTCGGGAGGGACAGTTGAAGCTTTCTTT. It is translated as CASSSGGTVEAFF.